This T cell receptor beta chain is drawn from a study of CD8 T cells in ankylosing spondylitis. Findings of the study overall: Certain motif variants had earlier been reported in reactive arthritis synovial fluid and blood.

The germline V gene encodes CDR1 ENHRY and CDR2 SYGVKD. The trim removed 3 bases at V and 7 bases at J, leaving 8 bases unmatched. This CDR3 comprises 15 residues. This clonotype appeared a few times. Its antigen is still unknown. One entry per CDR3 protein, called by TCRdb with MiXCR from the 5' RACE reads. The data hold under 300,000 distinct CDR3 sequences, with about 11% observed a single time. The V call is TRBV10-3, the J call TRBJ2-2; TRBD2 aligns across 7 bases. The source of this sequence is a male donor with ankylosing spondylitis or in good health (not recorded which). The specimen sequenced was blood, either unsorted or a sorted T cell fraction (not recorded which). The CDR3 nucleotides read TGTGCCATCAGTGAACGCGGGAGAGGGATCGGGGAGCTGTTTTTT. It encodes CAISERGRGIGELFF.